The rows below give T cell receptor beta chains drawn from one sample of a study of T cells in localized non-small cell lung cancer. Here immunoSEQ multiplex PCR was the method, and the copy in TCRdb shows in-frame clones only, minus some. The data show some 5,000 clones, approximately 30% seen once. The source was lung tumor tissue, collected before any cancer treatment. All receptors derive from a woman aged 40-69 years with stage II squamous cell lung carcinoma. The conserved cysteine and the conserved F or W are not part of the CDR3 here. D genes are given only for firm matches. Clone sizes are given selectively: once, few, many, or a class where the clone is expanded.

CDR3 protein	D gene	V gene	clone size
ASSPRGTGGYEQY	TRBD1	TRBV28	few
ASSIKGDTEAF	-	TRBV19	few
ASSAPTGAGGYGYT	TRBD1	TRBV6-8	-
AWGGAGTSNYGYT	-	TRBV30	-
ASSLSGGRTEAF	-	TRBV11-3	-
ASSLLGGDHQPQH	-	TRBV28	once
ASSNDRPAADTQY	-	TRBV5-1	-
SVGQSPSTDTQY	-	TRBV29-1	-
ASRDRGTDTQY	TRBD1	TRBV19	-
ASSPLRYGSYEQY	-	TRBV14	few
AISESRDSYGYT	TRBD1	TRBV10-3	-
ASSQGGDTQY	-	TRBV6-8	medium-sized
ASSSSQNSYEQY	-	TRBV11-3	-
ASSYTAGEDYRNEQF	-	TRBV11-3	medium-sized
ASTPGLASDEQF	TRBD2	TRBV6-8	-